This TCR beta chain was retrieved from a study of blood T cell repertoires in COVID-19. Across the study: In each case, the material was cDNA or gDNA derived from T cells, B-cell-depleted T cells, or PBMCs.

The CDR3 has 16 residues. CDR1 is LNHDA and CDR2 is SQIVND in the germline V gene (reference sequence). Trimming took off 5 bases at V and 1 base at J, with 17 bases between the two ends. Original handling: Reference gene primer amplification gave nucleated cell count estimates. The repertoire was sequenced with immunoSEQ multiplex PCR; TCRdb's copy has only in-frame clones and lacks some. The DNA gave D and trimming, while V, J and clone size come from that table. The table lists tens of thousands of clones, around 84% of them singletons. The source material was peripheral blood. The receptor was derived from a man aged 45-65 years with active COVID-19. The chain links TRBV19 to TRBJ1-1; a weak D match, TRBD1 (5 bases). The CDR3 spells CASSLAGGVKNTEAFF. In DNA form, the CDR3 reads TGTGCCAGTAGTCTCGCGGGGGGAGTAAAGAACACTGAAGCTTTCTTT.